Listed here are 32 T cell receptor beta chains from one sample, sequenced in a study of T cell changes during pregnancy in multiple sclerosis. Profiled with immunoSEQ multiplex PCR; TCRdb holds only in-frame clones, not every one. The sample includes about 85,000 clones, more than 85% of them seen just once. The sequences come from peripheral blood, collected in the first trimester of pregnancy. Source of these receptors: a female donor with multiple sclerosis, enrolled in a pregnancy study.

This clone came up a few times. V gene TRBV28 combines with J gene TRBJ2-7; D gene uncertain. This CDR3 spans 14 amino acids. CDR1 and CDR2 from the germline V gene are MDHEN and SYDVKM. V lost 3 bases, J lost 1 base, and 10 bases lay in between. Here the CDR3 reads CASSFSRYSYEQYF. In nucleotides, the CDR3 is TGTGCCAGCAGTTTCTCCAGGTATTCCTACGAGCAGTACTTC. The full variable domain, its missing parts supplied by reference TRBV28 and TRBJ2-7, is DVKVTQSSRYLVKRTGEKVFLECVQDMDHENMFWYRQDPGLGLRLIYFSYDVKMKEKGDIPEGYSVSREKKERFSLILESASTNQTSMYLCASSFSRYSYEQYFGPGTRLTVT.

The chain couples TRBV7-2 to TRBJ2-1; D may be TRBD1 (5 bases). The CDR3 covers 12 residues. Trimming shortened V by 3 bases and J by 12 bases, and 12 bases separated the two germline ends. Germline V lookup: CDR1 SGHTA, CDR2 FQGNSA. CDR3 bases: TGTGCCAGCAGCTTGGAACAGGTTTGGCAGTTCTTC. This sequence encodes CASSLEQVWQFF.

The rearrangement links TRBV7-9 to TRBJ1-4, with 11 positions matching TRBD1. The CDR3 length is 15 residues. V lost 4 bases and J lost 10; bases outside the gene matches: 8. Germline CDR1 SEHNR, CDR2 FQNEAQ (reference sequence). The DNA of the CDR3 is TGTGCCAGCAGCTCGAATCGGGACAGGGGGGGAAAACTGTTTTTT. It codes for CASSSNRDRGGKLFF.

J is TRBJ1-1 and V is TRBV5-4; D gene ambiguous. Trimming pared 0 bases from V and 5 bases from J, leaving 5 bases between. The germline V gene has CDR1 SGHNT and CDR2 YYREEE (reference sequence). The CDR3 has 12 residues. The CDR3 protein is CASSLGVTEAFF. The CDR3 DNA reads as TGTGCCAGCAGCTTGGGTGTAACTGAAGCTTTCTTT.

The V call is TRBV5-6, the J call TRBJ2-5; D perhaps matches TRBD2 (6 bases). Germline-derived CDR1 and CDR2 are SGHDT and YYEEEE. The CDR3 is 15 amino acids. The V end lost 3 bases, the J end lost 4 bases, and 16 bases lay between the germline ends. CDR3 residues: CASSWGGGDGETQYF. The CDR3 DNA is TGTGCCAGCAGCTGGGGAGGAGGGGATGGAGAGACCCAGTACTTC. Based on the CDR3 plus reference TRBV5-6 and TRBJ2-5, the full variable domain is DAGVTQSPTHLIKTRGQQVTLRCSPKSGHDTVSWYQQALGQGPQFIFQYYEEEERQRGNFPDRFSGHQFPNYSSELNVNALLLGDSALYLCASSWGGGDGETQYFGPGTRLLVL.

The chain's CDR3 is CASSRTAANTEAFF. DNA of the CDR3: TGTGCCAGCTCACGGACAGCGGCGAACACTGAAGCTTTCTTT. The rearrangement links TRBV18 to TRBJ1-1; the D gene is possibly TRBD1 (6 bases). In germline, CDR1 is KGHSH, CDR2 LQKENI. The CDR3 has 14 amino acids. With 4 bases removed from V and 1 base from J, the gap between germline ends came to 10 bases. The full variable domain, in which reference TRBV18 and TRBJ1-1 provide the parts outside the CDR3, is NAGVMQNPRHLVRRRGQEARLRCSPMKGHSHVYWYRQLPEEGLKFMVYLQKENIIDESGMPKERFSAEFPKEGPSILRIQQVVRGDSAAYFCASSRTAANTEAFFGQGTRLTVV.

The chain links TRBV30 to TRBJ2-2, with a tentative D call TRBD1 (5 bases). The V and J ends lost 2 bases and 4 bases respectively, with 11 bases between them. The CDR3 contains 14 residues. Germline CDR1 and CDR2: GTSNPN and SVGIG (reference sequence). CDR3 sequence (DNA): TGTGCCTGGAGTTCAGGGTTACGCACCGGGGAGCTGTTTTTT. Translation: CAWSSGLRTGELFF.

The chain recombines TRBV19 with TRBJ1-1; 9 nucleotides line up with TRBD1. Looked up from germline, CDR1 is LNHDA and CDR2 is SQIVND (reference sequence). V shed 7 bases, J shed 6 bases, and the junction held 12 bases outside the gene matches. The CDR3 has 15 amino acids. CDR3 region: CASTTVPTGGAEAFF. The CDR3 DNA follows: TGTGCCAGTACCACCGTACCGACAGGGGGAGCTGAAGCTTTCTTT.

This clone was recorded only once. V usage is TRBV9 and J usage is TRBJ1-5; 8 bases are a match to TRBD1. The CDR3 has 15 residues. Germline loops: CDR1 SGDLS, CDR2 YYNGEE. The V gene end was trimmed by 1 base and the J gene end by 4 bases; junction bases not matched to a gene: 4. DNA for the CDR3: TGTGCCAGCAGCGTAACAGGGGGTCTGAATCAGCCCCAGCATTTT. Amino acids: CASSVTGGLNQPQHF.

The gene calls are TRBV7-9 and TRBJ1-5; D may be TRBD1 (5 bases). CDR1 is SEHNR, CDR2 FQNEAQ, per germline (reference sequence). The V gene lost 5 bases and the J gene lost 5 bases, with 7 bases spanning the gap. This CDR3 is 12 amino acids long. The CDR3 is CASSETDQPQHF. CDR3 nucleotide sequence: TGTGCCAGCAGCGAGACAGATCAGCCCCAGCATTTT.

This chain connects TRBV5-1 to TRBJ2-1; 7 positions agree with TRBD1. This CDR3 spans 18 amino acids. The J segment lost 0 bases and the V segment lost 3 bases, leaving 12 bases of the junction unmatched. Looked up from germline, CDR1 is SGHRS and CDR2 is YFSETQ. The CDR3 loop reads CASSWGHRGASSYNEQFF. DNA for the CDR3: TGCGCCAGCAGCTGGGGGCACAGGGGCGCAAGCTCCTACAATGAGCAGTTCTTC.

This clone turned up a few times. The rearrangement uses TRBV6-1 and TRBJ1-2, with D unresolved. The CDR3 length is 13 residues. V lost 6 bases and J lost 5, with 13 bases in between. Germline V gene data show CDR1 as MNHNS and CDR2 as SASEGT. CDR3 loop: CASRAGGSYGYTF. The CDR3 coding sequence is TGTGCCAGCAGGGCCGGCGGTAGTTATGGCTACACCTTC.

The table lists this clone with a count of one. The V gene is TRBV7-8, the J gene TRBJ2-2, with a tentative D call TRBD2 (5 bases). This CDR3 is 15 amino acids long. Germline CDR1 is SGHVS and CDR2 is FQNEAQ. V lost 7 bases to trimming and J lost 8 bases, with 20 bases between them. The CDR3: CASTSHEVGAGELFF. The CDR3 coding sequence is TGTGCCAGCACCTCACATGAGGTGGGAGCAGGGGAGCTGTTTTTT. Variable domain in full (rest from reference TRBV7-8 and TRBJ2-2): GAGVSQSPRYKVAKRGQDVALRCDPISGHVSLFWYQQALGQGPEFLTYFQNEAQLDKSGLPSDRFFAERPEGSVSTLKIQRTQQEDSAVYLCASTSHEVGAGELFFGEGSRLTVL.

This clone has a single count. The CDR3 DNA is TGTGCCAGCAGCCAAGCGGGACAGGGACAAGAGACCCAGTACTTC. This gives the protein CASSQAGQGQETQYF. This rearrangement joins TRBV7-9 to TRBJ2-5, with 9 bases that match TRBD1. The germline V gene encodes CDR1 SEHNR and CDR2 FQNEAQ (reference sequence). The CDR3 is 15 amino acids. V trimming: 5 bases; J trimming: 2 bases; junction bases outside the gene matches: 6.

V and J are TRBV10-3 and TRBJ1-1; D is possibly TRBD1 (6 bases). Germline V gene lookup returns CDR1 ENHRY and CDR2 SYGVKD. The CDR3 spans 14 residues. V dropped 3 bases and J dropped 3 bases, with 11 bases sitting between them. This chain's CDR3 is CAISDLQGYTEAFF. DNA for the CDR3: TGTGCCATCAGTGACCTACAGGGTTACACTGAAGCTTTCTTT.

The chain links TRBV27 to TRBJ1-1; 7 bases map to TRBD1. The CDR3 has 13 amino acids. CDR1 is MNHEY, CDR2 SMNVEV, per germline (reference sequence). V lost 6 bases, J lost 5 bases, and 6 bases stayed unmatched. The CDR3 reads CASRRQGRTEAFF. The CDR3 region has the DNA TGTGCCAGCAGACGACAGGGTCGGACTGAAGCTTTCTTT.

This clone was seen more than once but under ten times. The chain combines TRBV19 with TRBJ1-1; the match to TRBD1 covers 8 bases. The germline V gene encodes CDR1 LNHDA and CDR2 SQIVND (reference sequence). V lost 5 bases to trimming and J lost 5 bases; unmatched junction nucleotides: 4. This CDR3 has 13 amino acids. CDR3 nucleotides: TGTGCCAGTAGTCGACAGGGGAGAACTGAAGCTTTCTTT. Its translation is CASSRQGRTEAFF.

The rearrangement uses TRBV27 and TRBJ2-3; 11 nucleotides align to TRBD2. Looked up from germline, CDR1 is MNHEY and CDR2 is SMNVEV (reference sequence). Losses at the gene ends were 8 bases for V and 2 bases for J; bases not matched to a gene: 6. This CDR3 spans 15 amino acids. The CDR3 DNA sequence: TGTGCCAGCCGACGACTAGCGGGGATCACAGATACGCAGTATTTT. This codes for CASRRLAGITDTQYF.

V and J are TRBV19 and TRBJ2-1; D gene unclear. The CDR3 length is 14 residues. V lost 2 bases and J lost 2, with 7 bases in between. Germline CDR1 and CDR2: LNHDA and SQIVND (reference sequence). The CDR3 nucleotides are TGTGCCAGTAGTATAACCGGTACCTACAATGAGCAGTTCTTC. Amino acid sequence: CASSITGTYNEQFF.

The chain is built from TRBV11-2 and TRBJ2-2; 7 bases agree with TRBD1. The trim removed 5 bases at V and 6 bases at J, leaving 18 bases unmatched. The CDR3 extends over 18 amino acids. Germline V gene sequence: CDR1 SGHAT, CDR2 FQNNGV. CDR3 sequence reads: CASSLRGQSTMRAGELFF. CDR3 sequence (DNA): TGTGCCAGCAGCCTTCGGGGACAGTCTACAATGAGGGCCGGGGAGCTGTTTTTT. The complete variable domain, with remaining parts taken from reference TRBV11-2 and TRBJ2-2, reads EAGVAQSPRYKIIEKRQSVAFWCNPISGHATLYWYQQILGQGPKLLIQFQNNGVVDDSQLPKDRFSAERLKGVDSTLKIQPAKLEDSAVYLCASSLRGQSTMRAGELFFGEGSRLTVL.

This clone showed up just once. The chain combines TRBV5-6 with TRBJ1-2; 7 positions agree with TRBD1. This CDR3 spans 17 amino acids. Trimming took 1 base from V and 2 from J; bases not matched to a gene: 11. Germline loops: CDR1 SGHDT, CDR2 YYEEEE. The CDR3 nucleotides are TGTGCCAGCAGCTTGCTGGACAGGAGAAGGCAAAACTATGGCTACACCTTC. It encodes CASSLLDRRRQNYGYTF.

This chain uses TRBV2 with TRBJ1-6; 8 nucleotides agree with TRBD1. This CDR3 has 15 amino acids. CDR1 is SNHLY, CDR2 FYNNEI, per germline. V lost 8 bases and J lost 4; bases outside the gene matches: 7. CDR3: CASSGQEKYNSPLHF. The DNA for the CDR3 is TGTGCCAGCTCGGGACAGGAGAAGTATAATTCACCCCTCCACTTT.

The CDR3 protein is CASSVGSGFGQPQHF. For the CDR3, the DNA is TGTGCCAGCAGCGTAGGTTCAGGGTTTGGGCAGCCCCAGCATTTT. This chain uses TRBV9 with TRBJ1-5, with TRBD1 as a possible D gene (5 bases). Per germline, CDR1 SGDLS and CDR2 YYNGEE. This CDR3 comprises 15 residues. V was shortened by 0 bases and J by 7 bases, with 14 bases between the two germline ends.

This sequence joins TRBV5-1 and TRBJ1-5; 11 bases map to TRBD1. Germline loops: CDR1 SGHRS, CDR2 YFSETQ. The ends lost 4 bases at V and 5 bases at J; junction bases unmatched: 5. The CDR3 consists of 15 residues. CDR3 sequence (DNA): TGCGCCAGCAGCCCAGGGGACAGGGGGTATCAGCCCCAGCATTTT. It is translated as CASSPGDRGYQPQHF. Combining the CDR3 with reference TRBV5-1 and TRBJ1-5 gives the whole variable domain KAGVTQTPRYLIKTRGQQVTLSCSPISGHRSVSWYQQTPGQGLQFLFEYFSETQRNKGNFPGRFSGRQFSNSRSEMNVSTLELGDSALYLCASSPGDRGYQPQHFGDGTRLSIL.

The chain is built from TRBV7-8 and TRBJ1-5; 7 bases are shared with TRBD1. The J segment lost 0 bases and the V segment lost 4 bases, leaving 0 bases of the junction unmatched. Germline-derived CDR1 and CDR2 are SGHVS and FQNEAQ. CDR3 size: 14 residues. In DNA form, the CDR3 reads TGTGCCAGCAGCTACAGGGGTAGCAATCAGCCCCAGCATTTT. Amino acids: CASSYRGSNQPQHF. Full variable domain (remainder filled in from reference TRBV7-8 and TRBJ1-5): GAGVSQSPRYKVAKRGQDVALRCDPISGHVSLFWYQQALGQGPEFLTYFQNEAQLDKSGLPSDRFFAERPEGSVSTLKIQRTQQEDSAVYLCASSYRGSNQPQHFGDGTRLSIL.

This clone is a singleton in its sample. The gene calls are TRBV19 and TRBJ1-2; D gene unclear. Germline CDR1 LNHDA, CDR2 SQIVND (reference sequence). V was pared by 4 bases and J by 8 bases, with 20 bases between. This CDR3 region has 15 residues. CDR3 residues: CASSTEPNGRWGYTF. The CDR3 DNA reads TGTGCCAGTAGTACCGAGCCTAATGGTCGGTGGGGCTACACCTTC.

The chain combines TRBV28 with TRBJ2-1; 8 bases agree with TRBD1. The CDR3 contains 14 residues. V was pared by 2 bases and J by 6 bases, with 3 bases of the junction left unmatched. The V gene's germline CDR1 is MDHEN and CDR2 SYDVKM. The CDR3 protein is CASSLPTGVNEQFF. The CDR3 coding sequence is TGTGCCAGCAGTTTACCGACAGGGGTCAATGAGCAGTTCTTC.

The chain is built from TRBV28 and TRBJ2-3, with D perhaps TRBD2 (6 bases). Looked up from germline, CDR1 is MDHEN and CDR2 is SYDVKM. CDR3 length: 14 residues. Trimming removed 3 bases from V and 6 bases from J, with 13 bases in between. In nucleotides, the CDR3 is TGTGCCAGCAGTTTCAGCGGGCGAGGGGATACGCAGTATTTT. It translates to CASSFSGRGDTQYF.

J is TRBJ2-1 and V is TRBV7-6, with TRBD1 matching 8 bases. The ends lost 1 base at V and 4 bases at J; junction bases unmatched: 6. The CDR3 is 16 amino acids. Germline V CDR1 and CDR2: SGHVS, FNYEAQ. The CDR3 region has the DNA TGTGCCAGCAGCTTAGTACCAGGACAGGGTTACAATGAGCAGTTCTTC. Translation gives CASSLVPGQGYNEQFF.

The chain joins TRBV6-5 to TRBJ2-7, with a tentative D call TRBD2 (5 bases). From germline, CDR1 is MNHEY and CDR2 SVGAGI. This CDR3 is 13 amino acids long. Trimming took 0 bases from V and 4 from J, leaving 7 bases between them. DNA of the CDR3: TGTGCCAGCAGTTACTCCCTAGCTTACGAGCAGTACTTC. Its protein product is CASSYSLAYEQYF.

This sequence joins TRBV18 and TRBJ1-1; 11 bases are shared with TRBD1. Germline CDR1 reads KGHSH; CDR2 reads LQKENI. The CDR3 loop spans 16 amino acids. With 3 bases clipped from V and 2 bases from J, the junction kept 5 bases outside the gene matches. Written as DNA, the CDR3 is TGTGCCAGCTCACCCTCGGGACAGGGGGTTAACACTGAAGCTTTCTTT. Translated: CASSPSGQGVNTEAFF.

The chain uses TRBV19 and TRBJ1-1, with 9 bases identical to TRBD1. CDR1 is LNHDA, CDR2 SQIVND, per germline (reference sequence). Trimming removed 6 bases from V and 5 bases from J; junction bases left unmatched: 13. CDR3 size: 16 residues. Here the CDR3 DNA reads TGTGCCAGTAGGGCGGGACAGGGAGTCTCGAGGACTGAAGCTTTCTTT. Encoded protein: CASRAGQGVSRTEAFF.